This TCR beta chain was found in a study of beta chain features in type 1 diabetes. Study-wide findings and caveats: For Type 1 diabetes patients, all four CD4+ subsets carried TCRB CDR3s that were moderately but significantly shorter. Overrepresentation of cells with high TCR expression could result from cDNA sequencing. No resolution was reached here on whether HLA type influences TCRB rearrangement.

As concerns this clone: Its antigen is still unknown.

Averaging around 120 mL, one heparinised blood draw came from each individual donor. Reverse transcribing all isolated RNA meant expressed TCRB transcripts were sequenced. Sequencing used immunoSEQ multiplex PCR; TCRdb keeps in-frame clones, though not all of them. Here the sample spans some 70,000 clones, almost 50% being singletons. J gave up 3 bases and V 0 bases, and 0 bases lay outside the gene matches. Per the germline V gene, CDR1 is SGHRS and CDR2 is YFSETQ. The CDR3 spans 14 residues. Specimen: central memory CD4+ T cells from blood. The clonotype comes from a man aged 30 to 45 with type 1 diabetes. The chain has TRBV5-1 and TRBJ2-7; 10 bases are a match to TRBD1. The CDR3: CASSLGTGGYEQYF. CDR3 nucleotides: TGCGCCAGCAGCTTGGGGACAGGGGGCTACGAGCAGTACTTC.